Below are 9 T cell receptor beta chains sequenced from a single sample in a study of naive and memory T cell subsets. Two oligonucleotides, mixed equimolar, formed the beta constant-region primer covering TRBC1 and TRBC2. Ligated cDNA was amplified by four rounds of PCR with nested alpha and beta constant-region primers and SP2. TCRdb redid the calling of the UMI-ligation and nested PCR reads with MiXCR, one entry per CDR3 protein. The sample yields just over 80,000 distinct CDR3 sequences, about 8.2% seen once. Sequencing was performed on naive CD8+ T cells from blood. These receptors were collected from a human donor in good health.

The CDR3 DNA reads as TGTGCCACCAGCAGAGATCGTTCCAGCGGAGGCAAACTGTTTTTT. It codes for CATSRDRSSGGKLFF. The chain joins TRBV15 to TRBJ1-4; D unclear. The CDR3 contains 15 residues. Germline values: CDR1 LNHNV, CDR2 YYDKDF (reference sequence). Trimming left V 0 bases short and J 11 bases short, with 16 bases between. Filled out from reference TRBV15 and TRBJ1-4, the complete variable domain reads DAMVIQNPRYQVTQFGKPVTLSCSQTLNHNVMYWYQQKSSQAPKLLFHYYDKDFNNEADTPDNFQSRRPNTSFCFLDIRSPGLGDTAMYLCATSRDRSSGGKLFFGSGTQLSVL.

This sequence joins TRBV27 and TRBJ2-1; D unresolved. This CDR3 spans 15 amino acids. Germline V lookup: CDR1 MNHEY, CDR2 SMNVEV (reference sequence). V lost 2 bases to trimming and J lost 2 bases, with 10 bases between them. CDR3 sequence: CASSLTTGPYNEQFF. The CDR3 DNA sequence: TGTGCCAGCAGTTTAACTACCGGGCCCTACAATGAGCAGTTCTTC.

The chain couples TRBV28 to TRBJ1-2; D remains ambiguous. Trimming shortened V by 2 bases and J by 6 bases, and 13 bases separated the two germline ends. Germline CDR1 and CDR2: MDHEN and SYDVKM. The CDR3 extends over 14 amino acids. CDR3 region: CASSLAGSSNGYTF. The CDR3 region has the DNA TGTGCCAGCAGTTTAGCGGGCTCAAGCAATGGCTACACCTTC.

This clonotype showed up many times. The rearrangement uses TRBV6-6 and TRBJ2-3, with D tentatively TRBD1 or TRBD2 (6 bases each). CDR1 and CDR2 (germline): MNHNY, SVGAGI (reference sequence). Trimming removed 5 bases from V and 4 bases from J, with 19 bases in between. The CDR3 length is 16 residues. The CDR3 coding sequence is TGTGCCAGCAGTCCCAAGGGGGGCGCAGGTTCAGATACGCAGTATTTT. This codes for CASSPKGGAGSDTQYF.

The V call is TRBV20-1, the J call TRBJ2-7, with TRBD2 identical over 13 bases. This CDR3 region has 15 residues. From germline, CDR1 is DFQATT and CDR2 SNEGSKA (reference sequence). V lost 3 bases to trimming and J lost 7 bases; unmatched junction nucleotides: 9. The CDR3 sequence is CSARRGGTSGEEQYF. The CDR3 DNA follows: TGCAGTGCTAGGCGGGGCGGGACTAGCGGGGAAGAGCAGTACTTC.

This clonotype was found a few times. V is TRBV9 and J is TRBJ2-1; D call uncertain. This CDR3 contains 16 residues. The germline CDR1 and CDR2 sequences are SGDLS and YYNGEE. V lost 3 bases and J lost 7, with 20 bases in between. Written as DNA, the CDR3 is TGTGCCAGCAGCGCGGGTGGTGGCCGGGTAGGGAATGAGCAGTTCTTC. Protein: CASSAGGGRVGNEQFF.

In this sample, this clonotype turned up many times. This rearrangement joins TRBV12-3 or TRBV12-4 to TRBJ2-7; D assignment may be TRBD1 or TRBD2 (5 bases each). V shed 5 bases and J shed 9 bases, with 17 bases lying between them. CDR3 length: 13 amino acids. CDR3 residues: CASSAGAPSRQYF. The CDR3, as DNA: TGTGCCAGCAGTGCCGGGGCCCCATCGCGGCAGTACTTC.

This clonotype was recorded at least ten times. The DNA for the CDR3 is TGTGCCAGCAGTTTAGGCGAAAAACTGTTTTTT. This translates into CASSLGEKLFF. The chain recombines TRBV12-3 or TRBV12-4 with TRBJ1-4, with unresolved D. Deletions cut 1 base from V and 8 bases from J, with 2 bases between. This CDR3 region has 11 residues.

The chain employs TRBV5-6 and TRBJ2-7; 9 bases line up with TRBD2. Germline lookup yields CDR1 SGHDT and CDR2 YYEEEE. V was clipped by 3 bases and J by 5 bases; unmatched bases: 12. The CDR3 totals 16 residues. CDR3 nucleotide sequence: TGTGCCAGCAGCTCCCCGGGACTAGCAGCCCTCCACGAGCAGTACTTC. As protein: CASSSPGLAALHEQYF.